The present T cell receptor (beta chain) was sequenced within a study of blood T cell repertoires in COVID-19. Sequencing was performed with immunoSEQ multiplex PCR; in TCRdb, only in-frame clones are kept and a portion is missing. The profile shows about 210,000 clones, 70% to 90% of them singletons. In germline, CDR1 is LGHDT, CDR2 YNNKEL (reference sequence). This CDR3 has 14 amino acids. V shed 4 bases and J shed 6 bases, with 13 bases lying between them. This clone was seen only a few times. This TCR derives from a middle-aged woman with acute or convalescent COVID-19. The source material was peripheral blood. This chain links TRBV3-1 (or the pseudogene TRBV3-2) with TRBJ2-1; D gene ambiguous. CDR3 protein: CASSPLLTGNEQFF. DNA of the CDR3: TGTGCCAGCAGCCCCCTCTTAACCGGCAATGAGCAGTTCTTC.